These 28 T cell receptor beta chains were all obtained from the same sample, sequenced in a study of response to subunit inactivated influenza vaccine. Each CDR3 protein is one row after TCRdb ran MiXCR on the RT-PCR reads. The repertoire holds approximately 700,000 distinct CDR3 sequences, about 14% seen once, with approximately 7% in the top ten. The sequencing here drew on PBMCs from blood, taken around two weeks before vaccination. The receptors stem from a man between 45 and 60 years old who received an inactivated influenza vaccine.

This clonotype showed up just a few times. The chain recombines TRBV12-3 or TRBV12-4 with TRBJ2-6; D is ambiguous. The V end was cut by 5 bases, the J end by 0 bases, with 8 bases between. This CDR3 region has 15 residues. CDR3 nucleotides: TGTGCCAGCAGTATTCAGATCTCTGGGGCCAACGTCCTGACTTTC. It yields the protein CASSIQISGANVLTF.

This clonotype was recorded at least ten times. The chain's CDR3 is CSVSVTRSSYEQYF. DNA of the CDR3: TGCAGCGTTTCAGTCACCCGGTCGAGCTACGAGCAGTACTTC. The chain employs TRBV29-1 and TRBJ2-7; D not certain. V was shortened by 5 bases and J by 3 bases, with 17 bases between the two germline ends. Per germline, CDR1 SQVTM and CDR2 ANQGSEA. The CDR3 has 14 amino acids.

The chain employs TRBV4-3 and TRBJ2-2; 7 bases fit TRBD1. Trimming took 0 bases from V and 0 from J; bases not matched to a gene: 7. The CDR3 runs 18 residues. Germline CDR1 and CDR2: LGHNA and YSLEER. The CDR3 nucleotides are TGCGCCAGCAGCCAAGAGGGGACAGACTTCGCGAACACCGGGGAGCTGTTTTTT. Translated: CASSQEGTDFANTGELFF.

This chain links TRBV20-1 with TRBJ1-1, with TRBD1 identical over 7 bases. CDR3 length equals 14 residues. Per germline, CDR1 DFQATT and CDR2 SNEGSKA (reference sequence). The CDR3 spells CRASGGHTVTEAFF. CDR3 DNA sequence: TGCAGGGCTTCAGGGGGACATACAGTCACTGAAGCTTTCTTT.

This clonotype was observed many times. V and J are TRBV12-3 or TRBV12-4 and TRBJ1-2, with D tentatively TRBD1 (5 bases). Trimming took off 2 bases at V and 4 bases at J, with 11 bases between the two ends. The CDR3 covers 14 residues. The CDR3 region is CASSLQGGFYGYTF. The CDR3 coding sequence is TGTGCCAGCAGTTTACAGGGCGGGTTCTATGGCTACACCTTC.

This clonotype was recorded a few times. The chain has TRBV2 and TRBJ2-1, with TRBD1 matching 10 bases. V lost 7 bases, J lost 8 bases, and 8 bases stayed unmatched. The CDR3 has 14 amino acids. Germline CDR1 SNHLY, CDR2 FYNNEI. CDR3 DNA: TGTGCCAGCACCGGGACAGGGGTGAGCCATGAGCAGTTCTTC. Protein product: CASTGTGVSHEQFF.

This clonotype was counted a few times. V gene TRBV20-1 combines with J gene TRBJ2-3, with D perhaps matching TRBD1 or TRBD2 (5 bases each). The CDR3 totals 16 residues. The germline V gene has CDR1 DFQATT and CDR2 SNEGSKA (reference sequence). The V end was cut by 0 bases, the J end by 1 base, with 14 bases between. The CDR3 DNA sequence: TGCAGTGCTAGAGACCTATTTAGGGACCGCACAGATACGCAGTATTTT. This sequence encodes CSARDLFRDRTDTQYF.

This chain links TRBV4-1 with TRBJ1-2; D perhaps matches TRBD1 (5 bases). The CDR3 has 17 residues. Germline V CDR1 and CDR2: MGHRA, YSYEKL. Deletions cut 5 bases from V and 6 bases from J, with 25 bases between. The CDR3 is CASSSRGIIGFVDGYTF. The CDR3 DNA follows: TGCGCCAGCAGCTCAAGGGGCATCATAGGGTTTGTTGATGGCTACACCTTC.

As DNA, the CDR3 is TGCAGTGCTAGAGGTGAAGCCGGACAGGGGGCAACAGATACGCAGTATTTT. Protein: CSARGEAGQGATDTQYF. The gene calls are TRBV20-1 and TRBJ2-3; 11 nucleotides line up with TRBD1. Germline V gene lookup returns CDR1 DFQATT and CDR2 SNEGSKA (reference sequence). The CDR3 totals 17 residues. With 1 base clipped from V and 3 bases from J, the junction kept 9 bases outside the gene matches.

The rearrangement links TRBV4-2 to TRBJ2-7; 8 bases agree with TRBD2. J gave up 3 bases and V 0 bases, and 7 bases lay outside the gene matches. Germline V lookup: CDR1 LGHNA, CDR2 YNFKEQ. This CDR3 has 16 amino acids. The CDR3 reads CASSQDLTSGDYEQYF. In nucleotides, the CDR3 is TGTGCCAGCAGCCAAGATCTTACTAGCGGCGACTACGAGCAGTACTTC.

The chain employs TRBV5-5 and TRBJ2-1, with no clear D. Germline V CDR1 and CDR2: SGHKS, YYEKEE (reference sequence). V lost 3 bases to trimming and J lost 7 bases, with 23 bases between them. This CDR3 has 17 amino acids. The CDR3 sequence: CASSSQDPTTPPNEQFF. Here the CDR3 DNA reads TGTGCCAGCAGCTCCCAGGACCCCACAACGCCCCCGAATGAGCAGTTCTTC.

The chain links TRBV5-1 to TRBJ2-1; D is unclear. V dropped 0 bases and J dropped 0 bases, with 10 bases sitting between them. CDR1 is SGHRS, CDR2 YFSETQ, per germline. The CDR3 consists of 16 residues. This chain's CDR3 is CASSLDTGSSYNEQFF. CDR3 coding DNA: TGCGCCAGCAGCTTGGATACTGGTAGCTCCTACAATGAGCAGTTCTTC.

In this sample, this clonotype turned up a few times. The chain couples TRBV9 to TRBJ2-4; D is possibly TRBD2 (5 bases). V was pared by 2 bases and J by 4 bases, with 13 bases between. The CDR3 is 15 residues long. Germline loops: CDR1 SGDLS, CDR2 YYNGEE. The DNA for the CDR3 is TGTGCCAGCAGCGTGGGAGTTTCCTCGAAAAACATTCAGTACTTC. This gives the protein CASSVGVSSKNIQYF.

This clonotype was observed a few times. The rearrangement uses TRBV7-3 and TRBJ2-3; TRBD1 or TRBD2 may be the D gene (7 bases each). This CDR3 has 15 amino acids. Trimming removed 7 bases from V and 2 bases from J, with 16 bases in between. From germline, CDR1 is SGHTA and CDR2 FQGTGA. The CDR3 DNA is TGTGCCAGCACCCCAGGGGGGGCCCCCACAGATACGCAGTATTTT. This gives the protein CASTPGGAPTDTQYF.

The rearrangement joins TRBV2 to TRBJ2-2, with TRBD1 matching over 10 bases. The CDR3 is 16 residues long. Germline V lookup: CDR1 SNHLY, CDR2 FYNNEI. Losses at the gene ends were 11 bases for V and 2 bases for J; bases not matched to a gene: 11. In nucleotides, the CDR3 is TGTGCCTGCATCTCCGGGACAGGGGAAAACACCGGGGAGCTGTTTTTT. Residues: CACISGTGENTGELFF.

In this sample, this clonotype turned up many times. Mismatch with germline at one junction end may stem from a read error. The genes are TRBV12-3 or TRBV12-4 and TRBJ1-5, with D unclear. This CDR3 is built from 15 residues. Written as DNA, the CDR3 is TGTGCCAGCAGCTTAGGAGTCGATAGCAATCAGCCCCAGCATTTT. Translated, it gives CASSLGVDSNQPQHF.

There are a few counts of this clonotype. CDR3 protein: CASMRTYQETQYF. The CDR3 coding sequence is TGTGCCAGCATGAGGACATACCAAGAGACCCAGTACTTC. This sequence joins TRBV6-1 and TRBJ2-5, with D perhaps TRBD1 (5 bases). Trimming took 7 bases from V and 0 from J, leaving 9 bases between them. The CDR3 sequence is 13 residues long. The germline CDR1 and CDR2 sequences are MNHNS and SASEGT.

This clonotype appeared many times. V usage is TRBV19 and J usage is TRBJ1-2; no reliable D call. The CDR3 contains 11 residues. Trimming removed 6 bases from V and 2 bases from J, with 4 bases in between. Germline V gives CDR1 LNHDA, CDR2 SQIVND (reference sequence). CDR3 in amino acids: CASRRNYGYTF. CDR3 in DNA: TGTGCCAGTAGAAGGAACTATGGCTACACCTTC.

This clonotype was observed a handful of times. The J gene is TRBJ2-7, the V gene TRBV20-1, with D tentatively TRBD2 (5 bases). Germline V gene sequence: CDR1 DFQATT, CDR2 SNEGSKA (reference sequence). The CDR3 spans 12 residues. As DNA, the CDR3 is TGCAGCTCTTTCGCGGGTTCCTACGAGCAGTACTTC. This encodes CSSFAGSYEQYF.

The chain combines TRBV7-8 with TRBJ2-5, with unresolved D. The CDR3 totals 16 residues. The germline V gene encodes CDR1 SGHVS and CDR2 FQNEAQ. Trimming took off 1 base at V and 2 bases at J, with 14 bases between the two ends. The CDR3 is CASSLGISPGQETQYF. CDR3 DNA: TGTGCCAGCAGCTTAGGAATAAGCCCCGGTCAAGAGACCCAGTACTTC. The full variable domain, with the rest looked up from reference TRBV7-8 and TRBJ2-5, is GAGVSQSPRYKVAKRGQDVALRCDPISGHVSLFWYQQALGQGPEFLTYFQNEAQLDKSGLPSDRFFAERPEGSVSTLKIQRTQQEDSAVYLCASSLGISPGQETQYFGPGTRLLVL.

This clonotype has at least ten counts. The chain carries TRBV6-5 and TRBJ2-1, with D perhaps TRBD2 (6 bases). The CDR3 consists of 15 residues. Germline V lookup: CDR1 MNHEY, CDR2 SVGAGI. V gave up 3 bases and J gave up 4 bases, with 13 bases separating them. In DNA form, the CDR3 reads TGTGCCAGCAGTTATGAGGCGGGGAGATACAATGAGCAGTTCTTC. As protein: CASSYEAGRYNEQFF.

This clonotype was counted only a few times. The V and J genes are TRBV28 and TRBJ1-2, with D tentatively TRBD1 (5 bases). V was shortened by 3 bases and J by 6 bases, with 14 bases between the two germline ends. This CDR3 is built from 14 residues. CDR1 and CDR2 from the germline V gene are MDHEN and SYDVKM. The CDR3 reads CASSLGYQGNGYTF. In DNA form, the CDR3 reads TGTGCCAGCAGTTTGGGGTACCAGGGAAATGGCTACACCTTC.

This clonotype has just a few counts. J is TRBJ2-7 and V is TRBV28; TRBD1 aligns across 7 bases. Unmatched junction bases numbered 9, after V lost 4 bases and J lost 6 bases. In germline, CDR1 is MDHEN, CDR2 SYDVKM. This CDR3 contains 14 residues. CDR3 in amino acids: CASSWGQNLGEQYF. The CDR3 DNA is TGTGCCAGCAGTTGGGGACAGAACTTAGGCGAGCAGTACTTC.

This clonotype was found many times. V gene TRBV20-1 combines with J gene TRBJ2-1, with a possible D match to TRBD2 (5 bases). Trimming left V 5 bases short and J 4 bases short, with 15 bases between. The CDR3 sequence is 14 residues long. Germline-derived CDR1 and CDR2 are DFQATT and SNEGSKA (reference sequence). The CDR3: CSAGLRGRYNEQFF. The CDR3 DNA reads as TGCAGTGCTGGACTTCGCGGAAGGTACAATGAGCAGTTCTTC.

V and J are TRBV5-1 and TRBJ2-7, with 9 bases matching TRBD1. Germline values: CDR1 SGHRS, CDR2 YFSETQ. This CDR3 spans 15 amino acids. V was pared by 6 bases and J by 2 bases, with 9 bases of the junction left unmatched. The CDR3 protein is CASTLVGQGTYEQYF. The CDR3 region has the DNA TGCGCCAGCACCCTTGTGGGACAGGGCACCTACGAGCAGTACTTC.

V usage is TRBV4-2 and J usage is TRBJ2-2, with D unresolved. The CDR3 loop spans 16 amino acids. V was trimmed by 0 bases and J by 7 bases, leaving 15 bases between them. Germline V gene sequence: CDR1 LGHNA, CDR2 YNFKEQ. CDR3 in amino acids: CASSQDVSYYIGELFF. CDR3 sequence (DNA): TGTGCCAGCAGCCAAGATGTCAGCTATTATATCGGGGAGCTGTTTTTT.

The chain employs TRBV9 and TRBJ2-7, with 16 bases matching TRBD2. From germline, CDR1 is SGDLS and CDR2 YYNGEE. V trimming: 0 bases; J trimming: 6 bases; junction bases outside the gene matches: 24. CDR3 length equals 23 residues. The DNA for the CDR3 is TGTGCCAGCAGCGTAGTTCGGGACAGGGGCCGCCCCGGGACTAGCGGGAGGGCATCCGAGCAGTACTTC. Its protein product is CASSVVRDRGRPGTSGRASEQYF.

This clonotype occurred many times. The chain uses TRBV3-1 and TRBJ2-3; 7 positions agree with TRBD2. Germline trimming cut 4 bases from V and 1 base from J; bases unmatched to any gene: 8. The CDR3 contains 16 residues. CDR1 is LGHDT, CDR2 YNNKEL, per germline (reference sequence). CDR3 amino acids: CASSPSFSGGTDTQYF. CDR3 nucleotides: TGTGCCAGCAGCCCCTCATTCAGCGGGGGCACAGATACGCAGTATTTT.